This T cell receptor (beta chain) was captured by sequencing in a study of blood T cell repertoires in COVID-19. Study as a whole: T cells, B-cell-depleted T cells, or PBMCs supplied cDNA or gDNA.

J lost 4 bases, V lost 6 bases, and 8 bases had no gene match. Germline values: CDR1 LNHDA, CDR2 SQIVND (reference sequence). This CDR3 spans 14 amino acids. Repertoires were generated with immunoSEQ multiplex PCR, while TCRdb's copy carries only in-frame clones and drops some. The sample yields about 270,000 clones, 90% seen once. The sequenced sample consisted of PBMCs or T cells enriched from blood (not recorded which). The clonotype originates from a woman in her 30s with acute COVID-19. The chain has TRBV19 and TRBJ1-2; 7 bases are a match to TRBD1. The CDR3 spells CASRGPGQSYGYTF. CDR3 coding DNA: TGTGCCAGTAGGGGGCCGGGACAGTCCTATGGCTACACCTTC. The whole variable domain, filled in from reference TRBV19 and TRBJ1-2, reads DGGITQSPKYLFRKEGQNVTLSCEQNLNHDAMYWYRQDPGQGLRLIYYSQIVNDFQKGDIAEGYSVSREKKESFPLTVTSAQKNPTAFYLCASRGPGQSYGYTFGSGTRLTVV.